The 17 T cell receptor beta chains given below trace back to one sample, sequenced in a study of T-cell memory formation after mild COVID-19 (dated by TCRdb to the early 2020s). The library was produced with 5' RACE. TCRdb names Illumina NovaSeq 6000 as the instrument used. Clones were called with MiXCR by TCRdb after fastp trimmed the public reads at Q25, and only in-frame beta chains were retained. CDR3 protein sequences are deduplicated, and each keeps its most common genes and DNA. This sample lists about 170,000 distinct CDR3 sequences; under 15% were detected once. 2.5% to 4% of the sample is taken by the ten largest. The sequenced material came from PBMCs or a T cell subset sorted from them (not recorded which). The receptor set was obtained from a man younger than 30 who had mild COVID-19 (a few samples of this study predate the infection). The sample titles of this study are shuffled in the database, so cell type and time point are left out; the donor was told from shared clones.

This clonotype was seen a few times. V and J are TRBV18 and TRBJ2-7, with 7 positions matching TRBD1. The CDR3 runs 14 residues. V trimming: 2 bases; J trimming: 11 bases; junction bases outside the gene matches: 12. Germline V gene data show CDR1 as KGHSH and CDR2 as LQKENI. The CDR3 DNA is TGTGCCAGCTCACCAGTTCGGGACAGCCGGACAAAGTACGTC. Amino acids: CASSPVRDSRTKYV.

The V and J genes are TRBV18 and TRBJ2-2; D ambiguous. This CDR3 contains 15 residues. Looked up from germline, CDR1 is KGHSH and CDR2 is LQKENI. V gave up 2 bases and J gave up 2 bases, with 9 bases separating them. The CDR3, as DNA: TGTGCCAGCTCACCAACCGACACTAACACCGGGGAGCTGTTTTTT. Amino acid sequence: CASSPTDTNTGELFF.

This clonotype was counted at least ten times. The chain combines TRBV7-2 with TRBJ2-2, with D perhaps being TRBD1 or TRBD2 (6 bases each). Germline values: CDR1 SGHTA, CDR2 FQGNSA. With 5 bases removed from V and 0 bases from J, the gap between germline ends came to 13 bases. The CDR3 runs to 16 residues. The CDR3 DNA reads as TGTGCCAGCAGCCCTCAGGGGACTTCGAACACCGGGGAGCTGTTTTTT. As protein: CASSPQGTSNTGELFF.

This clonotype was seen a few times. The CDR3 loop reads CSATPGQGLREQFF. CDR3 nucleotides: TGCAGTGCAACCCCGGGACAGGGCCTAAGGGAGCAGTTCTTC. The chain recombines TRBV20-1 with TRBJ2-1; 9 nucleotides agree with TRBD1. The CDR3 is made up of 14 amino acids. From germline, CDR1 is DFQATT and CDR2 SNEGSKA (reference sequence). The junction had 13 bases not matched to a gene; V was cut back by 6 bases and J by 10 bases.

The chain recombines TRBV7-2 with TRBJ2-2; tentative D call: TRBD1 (6 bases). The CDR3 loop spans 12 amino acids. Deletions cut 7 bases from V and 6 bases from J, with 9 bases between. CDR1 is SGHTA and CDR2 is FQGNSA in the germline V gene. CDR3 sequence reads: CASNRVAGELFF. For the CDR3, the DNA is TGTGCCAGCAACAGGGTGGCCGGGGAGCTGTTTTTT.

This chain joins TRBV7-9 and TRBJ2-7, with D maybe TRBD1 (5 bases). The germline gives CDR1 SEHNR, CDR2 FQNEAQ (reference sequence). The CDR3 has 11 amino acids. The CDR3 is CASSLVETVAV. CDR3 sequence (DNA): TGTGCCAGCAGCTTAGTGGAGACAGTCGCAGTC.

The chain uses TRBV7-2 and TRBJ2-1; D ambiguous. This CDR3 comprises 11 residues. V dropped 6 bases and J dropped 10 bases, with 10 bases sitting between them. Germline loops: CDR1 SGHTA, CDR2 FQGNSA. In nucleotides, the CDR3 is TGTGCCAGCAGTTTTATGGGGGAGCAGTTCTTC. This translates into CASSFMGEQFF.

V is TRBV3-1 and J is TRBJ1-1, with D unresolved. Germline loops: CDR1 LGHDT, CDR2 YNNKEL (reference sequence). The CDR3 loop spans 13 amino acids. Deletions cut 1 base from V and 10 bases from J, with 13 bases between. This CDR3 reads CASSQGSGRGAFF. The CDR3 region has the DNA TGTGCCAGCAGCCAAGGTTCCGGCCGGGGAGCTTTCTTT.

This clonotype has more than one count but fewer than ten. V usage is TRBV12-3 or TRBV12-4 and J usage is TRBJ2-7, with D possibly TRBD1 on 6 matching bases. Between the trimmed V and J ends, which lost 1 base and 0 bases, there was a span of 16 bases. CDR3 length: 17 amino acids. CDR3: CASSLGTRGFSSYEQYF. CDR3 nucleotides: TGTGCCAGCAGTTTAGGTACCAGGGGATTTAGCTCCTACGAGCAGTACTTC.

This clonotype showed up just a few times. The chain couples TRBV6-2 or TRBV6-3 to TRBJ1-2; 9 bases align to TRBD1. V shed 0 bases, J shed 5 bases, and the junction held 10 bases outside the gene matches. Looked up from germline, CDR1 is MNHEY and CDR2 is SVGEGT. The CDR3 sequence is 17 residues long. This chain's CDR3 is CASSYSTHRGPGYGYTF. DNA for the CDR3: TGTGCCAGCAGTTACTCGACCCACAGGGGGCCTGGGTATGGCTACACCTTC.

The CDR3 sequence is CASGTSGGAGETQYF. The CDR3, as DNA: TGTGCCAGCGGGACTAGCGGGGGGGCCGGTGAGACCCAGTACTTC. The genes are TRBV28 and TRBJ2-5, with 16 positions matching TRBD2. Germline V gives CDR1 MDHEN, CDR2 SYDVKM. The J segment lost 5 bases and the V segment lost 8 bases, leaving 5 bases of the junction unmatched. CDR3 length equals 15 residues. Full variable domain (rest looked up from reference TRBV28 and TRBJ2-5): DVKVTQSSRYLVKRTGEKVFLECVQDMDHENMFWYRQDPGLGLRLIYFSYDVKMKEKGDIPEGYSVSREKKERFSLILESASTNQTSMYLCASGTSGGAGETQYFGPGTRLLVL.

This clonotype has more than one count but fewer than ten. V and J are TRBV11-3 and TRBJ2-1; unclear D gene. Germline CDR1 SGHNT, CDR2 YENEEA. The CDR3 sequence is 13 residues long. Between the trimmed V and J ends, which lost 5 bases and 5 bases, there was a span of 10 bases. The CDR3 sequence: CASSPRSNNEQFF. CDR3 DNA sequence: TGTGCCAGCAGCCCGAGAAGTAACAATGAGCAGTTCTTC.

Ten or more counts support this clonotype. J is TRBJ2-3 and V is TRBV12-3 or TRBV12-4, with D perhaps TRBD1 or TRBD2 (5 bases each). Trimming took off 4 bases at V and 6 bases at J, with 14 bases between the two ends. The CDR3 loop spans 14 amino acids. CDR3 residues: CASSWGRVADTQYF. The DNA for the CDR3 is TGTGCCAGCAGTTGGGGCAGGGTAGCGGATACGCAGTATTTT.

In DNA form, the CDR3 reads TGTGCCAGCAGCTTAACGATAGGCGGGGGGGCCGCAGATACGCAGTATTTT. Its protein is CASSLTIGGGAADTQYF. The chain couples TRBV7-3 to TRBJ2-3; 9 nucleotides agree with TRBD2. V dropped 0 bases and J dropped 4; count of bases not matched to a gene: 8. The CDR3 totals 17 residues. CDR1 and CDR2 (germline): SGHTA, FQGTGA.

This clonotype was detected only a few times. The rearrangement links TRBV4-2 to TRBJ2-2; D unresolved. CDR1 and CDR2 (germline): LGHNA, YNFKEQ. This CDR3 has 14 amino acids. The V end was cut by 6 bases, the J end by 1 base, with 9 bases between. The CDR3 sequence is CASRPDLNTGELFF. CDR3 bases: TGTGCCAGCAGGCCCGACTTGAACACCGGGGAGCTGTTTTTT.

The chain recombines TRBV20-1 with TRBJ1-5, with TRBD1 matching over 7 bases. CDR1 and CDR2 (germline): DFQATT, SNEGSKA (reference sequence). The CDR3 totals 13 residues. V lost 2 bases, J lost 6 bases, and 4 bases stayed unmatched. The CDR3 spells CSARTGVVQPQHF. DNA for the CDR3: TGCAGTGCTAGAACAGGGGTTGTTCAGCCCCAGCATTTT.

The chain uses TRBV2 and TRBJ2-1; 8 bases align to TRBD2. The trim removed 7 bases at V and 8 bases at J, leaving 7 bases unmatched. The CDR3 totals 13 residues. Germline CDR1 and CDR2: SNHLY and FYNNEI. CDR3 residues: CASNVGGADEQFF. DNA for the CDR3: TGTGCCAGCAACGTCGGGGGGGCAGATGAGCAGTTCTTC.